This TCR beta chain was obtained from a study of blood T cell repertoires in COVID-19. The CDR3 has 15 residues. Germline V CDR1 and CDR2: SGHTA, FQGNSA. Trimming pared 4 bases from V and 4 bases from J, leaving 17 bases between. The data were produced by immunoSEQ multiplex PCR, yet TCRdb's version contains in-frame clones alone and is incomplete. Seen here are fewer than 500,000 clones, about 85% observed once, and the top ten hold about 0.65%. The chain employs TRBV7-2 and TRBJ2-7; a weak D match, TRBD1 (5 bases). Sequencing was carried out using PBMCs or T cells enriched from blood (not recorded which). The TCR originated in a woman aged 18-29 years who had recovered from COVID-19. The CDR3 region is CASSSRGRGRYEQYF. The DNA for the CDR3 is TGTGCCAGCAGCTCCCGAGGAAGGGGCAGGTACGAGCAGTACTTC.